These T cell receptor beta chains were read from a single sample in a study of blood T cell repertoires in COVID-19. Sequencing was performed with immunoSEQ multiplex PCR; in TCRdb, only in-frame clones are kept and a portion is missing. Of 100,000 to 150,000 clones in the sample, 60% to 85% were seen once. The sample taken for sequencing was peripheral blood. The receptor source for this set is a man aged 65-85 years with acute or convalescent COVID-19. The CDR3 runs from the conserved cysteine through the conserved F or W. Each record gives: CDR3 length, J gene, V gene, clone size, D gene, CDR3 DNA, CDR3 protein. D genes are given only for firm matches. Size is stated for part of the rows, as once, few or many counts, or as a class when the clone is expanded.

13 TRBJ2-7 TRBV11-3 - - TGTGCCAGCAGCCAGGACAGCTCCTACGAGCAGTACTTC CASSQDSSYEQYF
15 TRBJ1-2 TRBV6-5 - - TGTGCCAGCAGGAGATCTCGCGGGGTCAACTATGGCTACACCTTC CASRRSRGVNYGYTF
14 TRBJ1-2 TRBV5-8 - TRBD1 TGTGCCAGCAGCTCCCCAGACAGGGCCGGTGGCTACACCTTC CASSSPDRAGGYTF
13 TRBJ1-2 TRBV6-5 - TRBD1 TGTGCCAGCAGTCGAGGACAGGGTGGAGGCTACACCTTC CASSRGQGGGYTF
16 TRBJ2-3 TRBV5-1 - - TGCGCCAGCAGCCCTCTGGGTAGCGGACTCGGAGATACGCAGTATTTT CASSPLGSGLGDTQYF
19 TRBJ2-3 TRBV5-1 - TRBD2 TGCGCCAGCAGCTTTGCTAGCGGGGGCGCCAACCTGGGCACAGATACGCAGTATTTT CASSFASGGANLGTDTQYF
15 TRBJ1-5 TRBV19 - TRBD1 TGTGCCAGTAGTACCACAGGGGACAGCAATCAGCCCCAGCATTTT CASSTTGDSNQPQHF
16 TRBJ2-1 TRBV27 - TRBD2 TGTGCCAGCAGTCCCCGGACTAGCGGGGGTTACAATGAGCAGTTCTTC CASSPRTSGGYNEQFF
16 TRBJ1-2 TRBV7-2 - TRBD1 TGTGCCAGCAGCTTTAGGGCGGGACAGTCGAACTATGGCTACACCTTC CASSFRAGQSNYGYTF
13 TRBJ1-1 TRBV25-1 - - TGTGCCAGCAGTGAATCGGGGAACACTGAAGCTTTCTTT CASSESGNTEAFF
15 TRBJ1-1 TRBV4-2 once TRBD1 TGTGCCAGCAGCGCCCAACAGGGGGCAGGAACTGAAGCTTTCTTT CASSAQQGAGTEAFF
15 TRBJ2-7 TRBV7-2 once TRBD2 TGTGCCAGCAGCCCCCAAGGGACTAGCGGCTACGAGCAGTACTTC CASSPQGTSGYEQYF
16 TRBJ2-1 TRBV7-2 - TRBD2 TGTGCCAGCAGCTTATCTAGCGGGGGACTTAACAATGAGCAGTTCTTC CASSLSSGGLNNEQFF
13 TRBJ2-5 TRBV7-3 few - TGTGCCAGCAGCTTAAGGAGAGGGGAGACCCAGTACTTC CASSLRRGETQYF
15 TRBJ1-1 TRBV3-1/TRBV3-2 - - TGTGCCAGCAGCCAAGATCTGTGGGCAAACACTGAAGCTTTCTTT CASSQDLWANTEAFF
15 TRBJ2-5 TRBV9 - TRBD2 TGTGCCAGCAGCGGAGGCTCTTCAGCGGGGGGCGAACAGTACTTC CASSGGSSAGGEQYF
14 TRBJ2-7 TRBV18 - - TGTGCCAGCTCACCTGGACAGCTCGCCTACGAGCAGTACTTC CASSPGQLAYEQYF
15 TRBJ2-2 TRBV7-2 - TRBD1 TGTGCCAGCAGCCCGGGACAGGGGAACACCGGGGAGCTGTTTTTT CASSPGQGNTGELFF
15 TRBJ2-2 TRBV28 few TRBD2 TGTGCCATCGGTCGCGGGGGGGCTGGCGCCGGGGAGCTGTTTTTT CAIGRGGAGAGELFF
14 TRBJ2-5 TRBV5-1 - TRBD2 TGCGCCAGCAGCTTCGTAGCGGGGGCAGAGACCCAGTACTTC CASSFVAGAETQYF
12 TRBJ1-1 TRBV12-3/TRBV12-4 - - TGTGCCAGCAGTTTTAGGGGGACTGAAGCTTTCTTT CASSFRGTEAFF
14 TRBJ2-5 TRBV30 - - TGTGCCTGGAGTCCGCGACAGGTGGGGGAGACCCAGTACTTC CAWSPRQVGETQYF
14 TRBJ1-1 TRBV29-1 few TRBD1 TGCAGCGGTCGGACAGGGGCCAGGAACACTGAAGCTTTCTTT CSGRTGARNTEAFF
16 TRBJ1-6 TRBV9 - - TGTGCCAGCAGCGCGGGGGGGGACACTTATAATTCACCCCTCCACTTT CASSAGGDTYNSPLHF
16 TRBJ2-7 TRBV7-8 - TRBD2 TGTGCCAGCAGCTTAGGGACCAGCGGGGGGTTCTACGAGCAGTACTTC CASSLGTSGGFYEQYF
14 TRBJ2-1 TRBV30 - TRBD2 TGTGCCTGGAGTTTCGGCGGGGGCTACAATGAGCAGTTCTTC CAWSFGGGYNEQFF
14 TRBJ1-5 TRBV3-1/TRBV3-2 - - TGTGCCAGCACCCACTCGGGTGGCAATCAGCCCCAGCATTTT CASTHSGGNQPQHF
15 TRBJ1-3 TRBV6-5 - - TGTGCCAGCAGTAGGACTGACCCCTCTGGAAACACCATATATTTT CASSRTDPSGNTIYF
14 TRBJ1-2 TRBV2 - TRBD1 TGTGCCAGCAGTCCCCCGGGACAGGGATATGGCTACACCTTC CASSPPGQGYGYTF
13 TRBJ1-2 TRBV10-3 - TRBD1 TGTGCCATCAGTGCAGGGGGCGTATATGGCTACACCTTC CAISAGGVYGYTF
16 TRBJ2-3 TRBV5-1 few TRBD1 TGCGCCAGCAGCTCCGTACAAGGGACAGCCACAGATACGCAGTATTTT CASSSVQGTATDTQYF
15 TRBJ1-2 TRBV2 - - TGTGCCAGCAGTGAGGGCGGTCCGGAGGCGTATGGCTACACCTTC CASSEGGPEAYGYTF
16 TRBJ1-2 TRBV11-1 - - TGTGCCAGCAGCTTAGGTTTCTCACGTGGGCCCTATGGCTACACCTTC CASSLGFSRGPYGYTF
16 TRBJ1-1 TRBV2 - - TGTGCCAGCAGTGAAGCGGGGCGGCTCTTGGCCACTGAAGCTTTCTTT CASSEAGRLLATEAFF
15 TRBJ1-2 TRBV10-3 - TRBD1 TGTGCCATCAGATCCCAGGACAGGGAAGCTTATGGCTACACCTTC CAIRSQDREAYGYTF
14 TRBJ1-2 TRBV27 - - TGTGCCAGCACCACTACCCGGGAAACCTATGGCTACACCTTC CASTTTRETYGYTF
13 TRBJ2-7 TRBV9 - TRBD1 TGTGCCAGCAGCGCGAGGGACAGCTACGAGCAGTACTTC CASSARDSYEQYF
14 TRBJ1-5 TRBV6-5 once - TGTGCCAGCAGTAGGGTCCTCCGGGGACAGCCCCAGCATTTT CASSRVLRGQPQHF
16 TRBJ1-1 TRBV5-1 - - TGCGCCAGCAGCCCATCCACCGACGGACAGAACACTGAAGCTTTCTTT CASSPSTDGQNTEAFF
15 TRBJ2-4 TRBV6-2/TRBV6-3 once - TGTGCCAGCAGTACTAGCCCGGGAATGGGAAACATTCAGTACTTC CASSTSPGMGNIQYF
13 TRBJ2-5 TRBV28 - - TGTGCCAGCGGGGAAGACTACAAAGAGACCCAGTACTTC CASGEDYKETQYF
17 TRBJ1-5 TRBV18 - TRBD1 TGTGCCAGCTCACCAACAGGACAGGGGTTTGGCAATCAGCCCCAGCATTTT CASSPTGQGFGNQPQHF
16 TRBJ2-2 TRBV18 - - TGTGCCAGCTCACCCTGGGAGGTCGCGAACACCGGGGAGCTGTTTTTT CASSPWEVANTGELFF
19 TRBJ1-3 TRBV19 - - TGTGCCAGTAGTAAGGAGTCAACGGGACTATTAACGGGTGGAAACACCATATATTTT CASSKESTGLLTGGNTIYF
16 TRBJ1-3 TRBV5-6 - - TGTGCCAGCAGCTTATCCGGGATTCGCTCTGGAAACACCATATATTTT CASSLSGIRSGNTIYF
14 TRBJ2-3 TRBV12-5 - - TGTGCTAGTGGTTTATCCAGGGGCACAGATACGCAGTATTTT CASGLSRGTDTQYF
15 TRBJ1-4 TRBV25-1 - TRBD1 TGTGCCAGCAGAGTCTCAGGGGGCGCGAGTGAAAAACTGTTTTTT CASRVSGGASEKLFF
14 TRBJ1-2 TRBV6-5 few - TGTGCCAGCCTTCCCTCGAGGGGGAAATATGGCTACACCTTC CASLPSRGKYGYTF
16 TRBJ2-7 TRBV9 few TRBD1 TGTGCCAGCAGCGCCGGACAGGGCACCTCCCCAAGGGAGCAGTACTTC CASSAGQGTSPREQYF
15 TRBJ2-7 TRBV7-8 - - TGTGCCAGCAGCTTACGGACAGTGAGAAGCTACGAGCAGTACTTC CASSLRTVRSYEQYF
17 TRBJ2-1 TRBV4-1 - - TGCGCCAGCAGCCAAGATCTTATTGGGCTAGCCGCGAATGAGCAGTTCTTC CASSQDLIGLAANEQFF
14 TRBJ1-2 TRBV4-3 - - TGCGCCAGCAGCCCAGGATCCCAGGGCTATGGCTACACCTTC CASSPGSQGYGYTF
17 TRBJ1-5 TRBV27 once TRBD1 TGTGCCAGCAGGCCCCGGACAGGTGATACTAGCAATCAGCCCCAGCATTTT CASRPRTGDTSNQPQHF
15 TRBJ1-5 TRBV5-1 - - TGCGCCAGCAGCTTGGGAGCTAATAGCAATCAGCCCCAGCATTTT CASSLGANSNQPQHF
14 TRBJ1-6 TRBV4-3 - - TGCGCCAGCAGCCGAGTTACAGGGAATTCACCCCTCCACTTT CASSRVTGNSPLHF
14 TRBJ1-5 TRBV6-2/TRBV6-3 - - TGTGCCAGCAGCAAACCTCAGGGAAATCAGCCCCAGCATTTT CASSKPQGNQPQHF
14 TRBJ2-5 TRBV7-7 - - TGTGCTAGCAGCTTAACTCTATCCAGTCGGGACCAGTACTTC CASSLTLSSRDQYF
14 TRBJ2-3 TRBV3-1/TRBV3-2 - TRBD2 TGTGCCAGCAGCCAAGGGTTGGGGGGGGATACGCAGTATTTT CASSQGLGGDTQYF
14 TRBJ1-2 TRBV10-3 - - TGTGCCATCAACCAGGGTGTAGCTAACTATGGCTACACCTTC CAINQGVANYGYTF